The T cell receptor beta chain described here comes from a study of blood T cell repertoires in COVID-19. As for the study in general: The United States, Italy and Spain supplied acute and convalescent COVID-19 samples.

V was pared by 0 bases and J by 8 bases, with 6 bases of the junction left unmatched. Germline CDR1 is LGHNA and CDR2 is YNFKEQ. CDR3 size: 17 residues. Per the original data handling: Counts of nucleated cells, estimated from reference gene primer amplification, were obtained. TCRdb's copy holds only in-frame clones and misses some; the assay was immunoSEQ multiplex PCR. V and J calls and clone size are given by that table; D and trimming were obtained from the DNA. The sample lists some 240,000 clones, roughly 76% occurring once. This clone was picked up a small number of times. The receptor comes from an elderly woman with COVID-19, enrolled during active disease. The sequenced sample was peripheral blood. The rearrangement joins TRBV4-2 to TRBJ2-1; TRBD2 aligns across 14 bases. CDR3 amino acids: CASSQDLGLAGEDEQFF. The CDR3, as DNA: TGTGCCAGCAGCCAAGATTTGGGACTAGCGGGAGAGGATGAGCAGTTCTTC.